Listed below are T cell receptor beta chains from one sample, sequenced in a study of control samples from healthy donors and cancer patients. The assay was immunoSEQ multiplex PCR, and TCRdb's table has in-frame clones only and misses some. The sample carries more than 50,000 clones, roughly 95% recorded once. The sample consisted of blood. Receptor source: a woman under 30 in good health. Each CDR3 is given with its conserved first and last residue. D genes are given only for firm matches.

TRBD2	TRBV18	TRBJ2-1	CASSPLPSGGYNEQFF
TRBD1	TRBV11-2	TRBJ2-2	CASSLTGGHYTGELFF
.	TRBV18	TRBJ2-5	CASSPSQETQYF
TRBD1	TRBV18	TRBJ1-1	CASSPRTGENTEAFF
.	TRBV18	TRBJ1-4	CASSPGLQGEKLFF
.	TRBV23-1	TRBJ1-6	CASSQLGGGYNSPLHF
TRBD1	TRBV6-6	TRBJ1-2	CASSRRQGQGYTF
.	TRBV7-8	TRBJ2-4	CASSLNTVPSDRAKNIQYF
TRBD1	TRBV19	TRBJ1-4	CASRPGTGGAGEKLFF
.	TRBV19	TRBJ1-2	CASNSLGHFYGYTF
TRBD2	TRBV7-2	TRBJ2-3	CASSAGLAGDTGDTQYF
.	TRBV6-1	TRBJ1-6	CASSEPPGTGYSPLHF